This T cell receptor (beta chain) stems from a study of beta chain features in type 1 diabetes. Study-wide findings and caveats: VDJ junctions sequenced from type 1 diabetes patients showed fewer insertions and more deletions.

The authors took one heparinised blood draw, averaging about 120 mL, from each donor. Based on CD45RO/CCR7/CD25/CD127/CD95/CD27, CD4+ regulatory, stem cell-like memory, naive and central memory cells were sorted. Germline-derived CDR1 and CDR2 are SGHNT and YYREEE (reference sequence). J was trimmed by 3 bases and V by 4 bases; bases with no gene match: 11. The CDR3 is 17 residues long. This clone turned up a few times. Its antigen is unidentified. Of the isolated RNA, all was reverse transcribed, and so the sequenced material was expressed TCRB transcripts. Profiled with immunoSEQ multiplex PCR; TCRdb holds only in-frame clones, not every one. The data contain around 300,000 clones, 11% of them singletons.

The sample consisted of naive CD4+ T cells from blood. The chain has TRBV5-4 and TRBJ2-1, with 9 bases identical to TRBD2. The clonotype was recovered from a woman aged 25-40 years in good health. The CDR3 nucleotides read TGTGCCAGCAGCGGGGGACTAGCTAGATATGGCTACAATGAGCAGTTCTTC. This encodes CASSGGLARYGYNEQFF.